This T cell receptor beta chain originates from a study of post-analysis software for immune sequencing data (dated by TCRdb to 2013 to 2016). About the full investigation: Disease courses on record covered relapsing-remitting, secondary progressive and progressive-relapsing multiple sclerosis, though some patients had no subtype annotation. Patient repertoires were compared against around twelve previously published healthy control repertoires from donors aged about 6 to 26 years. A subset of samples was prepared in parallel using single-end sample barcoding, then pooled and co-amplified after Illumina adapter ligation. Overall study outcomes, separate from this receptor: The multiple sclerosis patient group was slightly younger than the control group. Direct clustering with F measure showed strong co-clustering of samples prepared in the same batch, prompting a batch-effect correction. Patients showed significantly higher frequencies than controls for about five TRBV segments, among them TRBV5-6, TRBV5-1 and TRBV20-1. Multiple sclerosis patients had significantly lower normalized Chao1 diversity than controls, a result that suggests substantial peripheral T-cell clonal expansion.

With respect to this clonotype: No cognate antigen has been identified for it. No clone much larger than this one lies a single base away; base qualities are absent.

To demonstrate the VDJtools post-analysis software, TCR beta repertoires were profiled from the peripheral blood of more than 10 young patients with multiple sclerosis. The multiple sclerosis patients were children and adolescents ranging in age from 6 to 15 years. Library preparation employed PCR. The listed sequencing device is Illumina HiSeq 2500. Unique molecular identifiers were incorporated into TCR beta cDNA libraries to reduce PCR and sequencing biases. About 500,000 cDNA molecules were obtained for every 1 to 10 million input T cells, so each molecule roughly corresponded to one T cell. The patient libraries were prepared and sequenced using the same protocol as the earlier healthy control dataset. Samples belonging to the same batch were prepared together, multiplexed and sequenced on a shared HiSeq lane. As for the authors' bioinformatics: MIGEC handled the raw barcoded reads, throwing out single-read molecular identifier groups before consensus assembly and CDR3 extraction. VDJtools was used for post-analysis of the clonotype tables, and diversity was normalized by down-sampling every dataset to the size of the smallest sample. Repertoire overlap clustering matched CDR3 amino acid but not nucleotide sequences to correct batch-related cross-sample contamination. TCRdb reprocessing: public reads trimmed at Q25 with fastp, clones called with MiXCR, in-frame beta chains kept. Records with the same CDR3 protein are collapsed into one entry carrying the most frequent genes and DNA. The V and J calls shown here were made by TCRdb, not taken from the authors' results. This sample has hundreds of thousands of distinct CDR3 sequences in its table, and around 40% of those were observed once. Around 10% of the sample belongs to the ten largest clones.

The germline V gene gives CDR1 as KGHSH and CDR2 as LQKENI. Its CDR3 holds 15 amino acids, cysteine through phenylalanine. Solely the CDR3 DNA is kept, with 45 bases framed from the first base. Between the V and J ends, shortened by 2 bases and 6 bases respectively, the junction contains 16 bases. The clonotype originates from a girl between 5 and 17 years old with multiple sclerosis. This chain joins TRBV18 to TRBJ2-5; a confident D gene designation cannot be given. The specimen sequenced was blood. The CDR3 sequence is CASSPTPDTSQTQYF. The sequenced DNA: TGTGCCAGCTCACCAACTCCAGATACCAGCCAGACCCAGTACTTC.